This TCR beta chain was identified during a study of graft-versus-host responses after intestinal transplantation. Study details: Recipients uniformly received anti-thymocyte globulin induction, followed by tacrolimus and steroids for two to four years.

Libraries were prepared by immunoSEQ multiplex PCR; TCRdb keeps only in-frame clonotypes and omits some of them. The sample lists about 4,500 clones, 76% seen once, with 15% in the top ten. Processing of graft tissue released intraepithelial and lamina propria lymphocytes. Study outcomes and limitations: Ileal or blood samples showed some GvH clones first, and such clones were also found in recipient marrow.

Trimming at V came to 0 bases and at J to 5 bases, leaving 12 bases not matched to a gene. Germline-derived CDR1 and CDR2 are ENHRY and SYGVKD. This CDR3 is 17 amino acids long. Note on this clone: Its target is not known.

The sequencing here drew on ileum tissue, taken about 340 days after intestinal transplantation. V and J are TRBV10-3 and TRBJ2-7; 8 positions agree with TRBD2. The receptor was isolated from a human patient who received an intestinal transplant, so some T cells may come from the graft donor. The CDR3 DNA is TGTGCCATCAGTGAGTCGGAGCGGGAGAGGGGGATCAACGAGCAGTACTTC. This gives the protein CAISESERERGINEQYF.